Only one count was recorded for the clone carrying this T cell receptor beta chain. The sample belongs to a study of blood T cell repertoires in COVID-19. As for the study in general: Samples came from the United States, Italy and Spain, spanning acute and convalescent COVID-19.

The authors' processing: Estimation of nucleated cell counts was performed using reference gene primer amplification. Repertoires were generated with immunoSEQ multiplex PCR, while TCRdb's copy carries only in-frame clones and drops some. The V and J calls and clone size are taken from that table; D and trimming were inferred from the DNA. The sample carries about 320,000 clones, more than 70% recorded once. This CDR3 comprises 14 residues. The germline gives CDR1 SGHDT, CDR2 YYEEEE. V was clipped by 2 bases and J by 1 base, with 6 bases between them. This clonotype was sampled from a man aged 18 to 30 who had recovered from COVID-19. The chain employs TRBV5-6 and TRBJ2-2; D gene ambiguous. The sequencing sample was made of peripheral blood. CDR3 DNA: TGTGCCAGCAGCTTATCCGGGAACACCGGGGAGCTGTTTTTT. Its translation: CASSLSGNTGELFF. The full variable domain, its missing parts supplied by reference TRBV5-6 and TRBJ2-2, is DAGVTQSPTHLIKTRGQQVTLRCSPKSGHDTVSWYQQALGQGPQFIFQYYEEEERQRGNFPDRFSGHQFPNYSSELNVNALLLGDSALYLCASSLSGNTGELFFGEGSRLTVL.